A selection of T cell receptor beta chains follows, all from one sample in a study of blood T cell repertoires in COVID-19. Measured with immunoSEQ multiplex PCR; TCRdb has only the in-frame clones, and not every one. The data hold about 310,000 clones, with 89% observed a single time. Sequences were obtained from PBMCs or T cells enriched from blood (not recorded which). The receptors stem from a woman between 35 and 50 years old who had recovered from COVID-19. CDR3s include the opening cysteine and the closing phenylalanine or tryptophan. A D gene is named only where the DNA matches it firmly. Part of the rows lack a size; the others show once, few, many or a class for expanded clones.

NA,13,NA,TRBV6-5,TRBJ1-2,CASSTDPGRGYTF,TGTGCCAGCAGTACTGACCCCGGGAGGGGCTACACCTTC
NA,17,TRBD2,TRBV11-2,TRBJ2-7,CASSLNPRGGPKREQYF,TGTGCCAGCAGCTTAAACCCGCGGGGGGGTCCGAAACGCGAGCAGTACTTC
NA,14,TRBD1,TRBV2,TRBJ2-3,CASSGQGYTDTQYF,TGTGCCAGCAGCGGACAGGGGTACACAGATACGCAGTATTTT
once,14,TRBD2,TRBV30,TRBJ2-1,CAWIRSGTYNEQFF,TGTGCCTGGATTCGTAGCGGGACATACAATGAGCAGTTCTTC
NA,14,TRBD1,TRBV7-2,TRBJ2-2,CASSLRQGPGELFF,TGTGCCAGCAGCTTAAGACAGGGCCCCGGGGAGCTGTTTTTT
NA,17,TRBD2,TRBV7-9,TRBJ2-2,CASSLPLPTSGTGELFF,TGTGCCAGCAGCTTACCCCTACCGACTAGCGGGACCGGGGAGCTGTTTTTT
NA,15,NA,TRBV25-1,TRBJ1-3,CASRLGAGRGNTIYF,TGTGCCAGCAGGCTCGGAGCAGGGCGAGGAAACACCATATATTTT
NA,17,NA,TRBV10-3,TRBJ2-1,CAISETFGGLLYNEQFF,TGTGCCATCAGTGAGACCTTTGGCGGTTTATTATACAATGAGCAGTTCTTC
NA,18,TRBD1,TRBV24-1,TRBJ2-7,CATSEIKQGSGRSYEQYF,TGTGCCACCAGTGAAATCAAACAGGGGTCGGGCCGTTCCTACGAGCAGTACTTC
once,17,TRBD2,TRBV7-2,TRBJ2-1,CASSLDRLAGEGNEQFF,TGTGCCAGCAGCTTAGACCGACTAGCGGGAGAGGGGAATGAGCAGTTCTTC
NA,14,NA,TRBV24-1,TRBJ1-3,CATRAGQSGNTIYF,TGTGCCACCAGAGCAGGGCAATCTGGAAACACCATATATTTT
NA,10,NA,TRBV2,TRBJ1-1,CASSVQKAFF,TGTGCCAGCAGTGTACAGAAAGCTTTCTTT
NA,17,TRBD2,TRBV5-3,TRBJ2-5,CARSCQIGTSGKETQYF,TGTGCCAGAAGCTGTCAAATCGGGACTAGCGGGAAAGAGACCCAGTACTTC
NA,18,TRBD2,TRBV30,TRBJ2-1,CAWSRRLAGGPSYNEQFF,TGTGCCTGGAGTAGACGACTAGCGGGGGGGCCCTCCTACAATGAGCAGTTCTTC
NA,13,TRBD1,TRBV9,TRBJ2-3,CASSVAGTGAQYF,TGTGCCAGCAGCGTAGCTGGGACAGGTGCGCAGTATTTT
NA,15,TRBD1,TRBV7-2,TRBJ1-5,CASSLWGQGGQPQHF,TGTGCCAGCAGCTTATGGGGACAGGGCGGTCAGCCCCAGCATTTT
NA,16,TRBD1,TRBV10-3,TRBJ1-2,CAISDAGTGPGYGYTF,TGTGCCATCAGTGATGCGGGGACAGGGCCCGGCTATGGCTACACCTTC
NA,16,TRBD1,TRBV7-9,TRBJ2-7,CASSHPTGILSYEQYF,TGTGCCAGCAGTCACCCGACAGGGATCCTCTCCTACGAGCAGTACTTC
NA,17,NA,TRBV27,TRBJ1-2,CASSYYGTRANNYGYTF,TGTGCCAGCAGCTATTACGGGACACGGGCGAATAACTATGGCTACACCTTC
NA,16,TRBD1,TRBV7-9,TRBJ2-2,CASSSGSTGLSGELFF,TGTGCCAGCAGCTCCGGGTCGACAGGGTTGTCCGGGGAGCTGTTTTTT
NA,16,TRBD2,TRBV15,TRBJ2-1,CATSRKLAGWADEQFF,TGTGCCACCAGCAGGAAACTAGCGGGGTGGGCCGATGAGCAGTTCTTC
NA,16,TRBD2,TRBV28,TRBJ2-7,CASSLGTSGSPYEQYF,TGTGCCAGCAGTTTAGGGACTAGCGGGAGTCCCTACGAGCAGTACTTC
NA,15,NA,TRBV7-2,TRBJ2-1,CASSPFGAAGNEQFF,TGTGCCAGCAGCCCCTTCGGTGCTGCGGGCAATGAGCAGTTCTTC
NA,15,TRBD2,TRBV23-1,TRBJ2-1,CASSQPGGSYNEQFF,TGCGCCAGCAGTCAACCGGGGGGCTCCTACAATGAGCAGTTCTTC
NA,16,TRBD1,TRBV6-5,TRBJ2-2,CASSYGGQGASGELFF,TGTGCCAGCAGTTACGGGGGACAGGGGGCCTCCGGGGAGCTGTTTTTT
NA,17,TRBD2,TRBV9,TRBJ2-2,CASSVASGRPTPGELFF,TGTGCCAGCAGCGTAGCTAGCGGGAGGCCCACTCCCGGGGAGCTGTTTTTT
NA,17,TRBD1,TRBV11-3,TRBJ1-6,CASSSLGTGKNNSPLHF,TGTGCCAGCAGCAGTTTAGGGACAGGGAAGAATAATTCACCCCTCCACTTT
NA,16,NA,TRBV19,TRBJ1-3,CASSTPVGRAGNTIYF,TGTGCCAGTAGTACCCCCGTCGGCAGGGCGGGAAACACCATATATTTT
NA,13,NA,TRBV7-9,TRBJ2-5,CASSLARQETQYF,TGTGCCAGCAGCTTAGCCAGACAAGAGACCCAGTACTTC
NA,12,NA,TRBV7-2,TRBJ2-1,CASTPIGGQQFF,TGTGCCAGCACCCCGATAGGAGGACAGCAGTTCTTC
NA,13,TRBD1,TRBV23-1,TRBJ1-1,CANGDRVNTEAFF,TGCGCCAACGGGGACAGGGTGAACACTGAAGCTTTCTTT
NA,17,TRBD1,TRBV11-3,TRBJ2-7,CASSSYKEQGARYEQYF,TGTGCCAGCAGCTCATATAAGGAGCAGGGGGCTCGGTACGAGCAGTACTTC
few,15,NA,TRBV7-6,TRBJ1-5,CASSSVAGVNQPQHF,TGTGCCAGCAGCTCGGTCGCAGGGGTCAATCAGCCCCAGCATTTT
NA,11,NA,TRBV14,TRBJ2-7,CASSPGYEQYF,TGTGCCAGCAGCCCAGGTTACGAGCAGTACTTC
NA,12,NA,TRBV4-1,TRBJ2-2,CASSFPGEELFF,TGCGCCAGCAGCTTCCCCGGTGAGGAGCTGTTTTTT
NA,18,TRBD1,TRBV11-3,TRBJ1-6,CASSARTGGAAYNSPLHF,TGTGCCAGCAGCGCCCGGACAGGGGGGGCGGCCTACAATTCACCCCTCCACTTT
NA,13,NA,TRBV12-3/TRBV12-4,TRBJ2-3,CASSPGLTDTQYF,TGTGCCAGCAGTCCAGGACTAACAGATACGCAGTATTTT
NA,16,NA,TRBV2,TRBJ2-3,CASSELGAGRTDTQYF,TGTGCCAGCAGTGAATTGGGGGCAGGGCGCACAGATACGCAGTATTTT
NA,14,TRBD1,TRBV29-1,TRBJ2-1,CSTGAGGPYNEQFF,TGCAGTACTGGGGCAGGGGGTCCCTACAATGAGCAGTTCTTC
NA,13,TRBD2,TRBV6-6,TRBJ2-1,CAHRGGLNNEQFF,TGTGCCCATCGGGGGGGCTTAAACAATGAGCAGTTCTTC
NA,15,TRBD1,TRBV4-1,TRBJ2-7,CASSQDPDREYEQYF,TGCGCCAGCAGCCAAGACCCGGACAGGGAATACGAGCAGTACTTC
once,13,TRBD1,TRBV12-3/TRBV12-4,TRBJ1-2,CASSPQGNYGYTF,TGTGCCAGCAGTCCACAGGGGAACTATGGCTACACCTTC
NA,16,NA,TRBV21-1,TRBJ2-7,CASSSRTGCLIKEQYF,TGTGCCAGCAGCTCGCGGACAGGGTGTCTTATTAAGGAGCAGTACTTC
NA,12,NA,TRBV5-8,TRBJ2-1,CASSLVTDEQFF,TGTGCCAGCAGCTTGGTTACGGATGAGCAGTTCTTC
NA,15,TRBD2,TRBV24-1,TRBJ2-7,CATSDAAGEVYEQYF,TGTGCCACCAGCGACGCCGCGGGGGAGGTCTACGAGCAGTACTTC
NA,15,TRBD1,TRBV10-3,TRBJ1-2,CAITPGDRERSGYTF,TGTGCCATCACCCCAGGGGACAGGGAAAGATCTGGCTACACCTTC
NA,15,NA,TRBV7-2,TRBJ1-5,CASSLDGSSNQPQHF,TGTGCCAGCAGCTTAGACGGGAGCAGCAATCAGCCCCAGCATTTT
NA,16,TRBD2,TRBV4-2,TRBJ2-1,CASSQGRLAGVNEQFF,TGTGCCAGCAGCCAAGGTCGGCTAGCGGGAGTCAATGAGCAGTTCTTC
NA,11,NA,TRBV7-3,TRBJ1-2,CASSFCPGYTF,TGTGCCAGCAGCTTTTGTCCGGGCTACACCTTC
NA,14,TRBD1,TRBV2,TRBJ2-7,CASSENRGTDEQYF,TGTGCCAGCAGCGAAAACAGGGGGACGGACGAGCAGTACTTC